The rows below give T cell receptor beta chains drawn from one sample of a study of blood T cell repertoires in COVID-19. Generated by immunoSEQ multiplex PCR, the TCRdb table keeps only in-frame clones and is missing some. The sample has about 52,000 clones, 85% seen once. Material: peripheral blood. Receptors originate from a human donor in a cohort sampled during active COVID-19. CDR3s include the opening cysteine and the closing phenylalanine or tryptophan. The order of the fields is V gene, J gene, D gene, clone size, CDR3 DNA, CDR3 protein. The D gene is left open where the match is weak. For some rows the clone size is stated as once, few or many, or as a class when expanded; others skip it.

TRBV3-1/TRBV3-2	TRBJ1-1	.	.	TGTGCCAGCAGTCGCAGGCTCGCTGAAGCTTTCTTT	CASSRRLAEAFF
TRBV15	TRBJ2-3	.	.	TGTGCCACCAGCAGAGGTGGACAGCCAACAGATACGCAGTATTTT	CATSRGGQPTDTQYF
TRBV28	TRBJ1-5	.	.	TGTGCCAGCAGTCCCTTGGGGGGGCTCGGAAGGAATAGCAATCAGCCCCAGCATTTT	CASSPLGGLGRNSNQPQHF
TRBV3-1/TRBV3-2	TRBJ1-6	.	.	TGTGCCAGCAGCAGACAGGCCTTGAATTCACCCCTCCACTTT	CASSRQALNSPLHF
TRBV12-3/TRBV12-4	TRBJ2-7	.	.	TGTGCCAGCAGTTTGACAGACACCTACGAGCAGTACTTC	CASSLTDTYEQYF
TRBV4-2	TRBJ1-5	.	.	TGTGCCAGCAGCCAAGATTTAGGTAGGAGGGATCAGCCCCAGCATTTT	CASSQDLGRRDQPQHF
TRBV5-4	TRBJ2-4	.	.	TGTGCCAGCAGCTTGTCGGGAAACAAAAACATTCAGTACTTC	CASSLSGNKNIQYF
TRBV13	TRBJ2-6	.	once	TGTGCCAGCAGCTTAAGCCCGCTAAGGACAGCTGGGGCCAACGTCCTGACTTTC	CASSLSPLRTAGANVLTF
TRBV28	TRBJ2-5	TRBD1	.	TGTGCCAGCAGGATTACCCGGGACAGGCAAGAGACCCAGTACTTC	CASRITRDRQETQYF
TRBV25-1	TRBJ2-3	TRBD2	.	TGTGCCAGCAGTGGTTCCCTCGACGCGGGAGGGGGCACAGATACGCAGTATTTT	CASSGSLDAGGGTDTQYF
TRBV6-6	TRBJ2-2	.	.	TGTGCCAGCAGTCCGCGAACAGGGAGTAAAATCCACACCGGGGAGCTGTTTTTT	CASSPRTGSKIHTGELFF
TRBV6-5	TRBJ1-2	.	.	TGTGCCAGCAGTTACTCGGGGACACCGTATTATGGCTACACCTTC	CASSYSGTPYYGYTF
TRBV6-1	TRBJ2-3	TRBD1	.	TGTGCCAGCAGTGGGGTAGGGGGCTTTGTTACAGATACGCAGTATTTT	CASSGVGGFVTDTQYF
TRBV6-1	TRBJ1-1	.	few	TGTGCCAGCAGTGAACAGTATAACACTGAAGCTTTCTTT	CASSEQYNTEAFF
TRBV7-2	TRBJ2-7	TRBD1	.	TGTGCCAGCAGCCCCTGGACAGGGGGCTACGAGCAGTACTTC	CASSPWTGGYEQYF
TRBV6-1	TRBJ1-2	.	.	TGTGCCAGCAGTGAAGGAGACAGAAGGAGCTATGGCTACACCTTC	CASSEGDRRSYGYTF
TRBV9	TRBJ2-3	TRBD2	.	TGTGCCAGCAGCGACCAGCGGGAGGAGATAGATACGCAGTATTTT	CASSDQREEIDTQYF
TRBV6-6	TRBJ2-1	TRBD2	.	TGTGCCAGCACCCCCGGACTAGCGGGACTGTGGCAGTTCTTC	CASTPGLAGLWQFF
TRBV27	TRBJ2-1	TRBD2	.	TGTGCCAGCAGCCTCACCCGGGGTAGCGGGAGGAGGAATGAGCAGTTCTTC	CASSLTRGSGRRNEQFF
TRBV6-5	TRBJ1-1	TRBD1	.	TGTGCCAGCAGTAAGAGTGGACAGGGGGGAACTGAAGCTTTCTTT	CASSKSGQGGTEAFF
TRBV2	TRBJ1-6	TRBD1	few	TGTGCCAGCAGTGCTCGGCAGGGGGCGAGCCGCCTCCACTTT	CASSARQGASRLHF
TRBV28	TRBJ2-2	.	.	TGTGCCAGCATCCCCGCACTAGGATTTTCCGGGGAGCTGTTTTTT	CASIPALGFSGELFF
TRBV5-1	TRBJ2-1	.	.	TGCGCCAGCAGGGAGACAGGGACTAGGTGGAATGAGCAGTTCTTC	CASRETGTRWNEQFF
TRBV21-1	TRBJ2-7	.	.	TGTGCCAGCAGCAGGGGCGGGAGAGAAAGAGAGCAGTACTTC	CASSRGGREREQYF
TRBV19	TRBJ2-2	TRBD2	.	TGTGCCACATCCAATTTAGCGGGAGGGCCGGCCGGGGAGCTGTTTTTT	CATSNLAGGPAGELFF
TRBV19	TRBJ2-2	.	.	TGTGCCAGTAGTATTGGTCAACTTACCCCCTCATCCGGGGAGCTGTTTTTT	CASSIGQLTPSSGELFF
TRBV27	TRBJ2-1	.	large	TGTGCCAGCAGTTTAGCGGGACCCCCCTACAATGAGCAGTTCTTC	CASSLAGPPYNEQFF
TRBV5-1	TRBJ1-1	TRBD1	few	TGCGCCAGCAGCCAACCTTACAGGGGGAAGAACACTGAAGCTTTCTTT	CASSQPYRGKNTEAFF
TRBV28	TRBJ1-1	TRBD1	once	TGTGCCAGCACCTCCACAGGGGGCTATTTCTCGAACACTGAAGCTTTCTTT	CASTSTGGYFSNTEAFF
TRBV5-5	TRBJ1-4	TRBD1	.	TGTGCCAGCAGCAGACAGGGGATCGAAAAACTGTTTTTT	CASSRQGIEKLFF
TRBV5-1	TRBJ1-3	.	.	TGCGCCAGCAGCTTATTTGGAGGGACCCGTGGGGGAAACACCATATATTTT	CASSLFGGTRGGNTIYF
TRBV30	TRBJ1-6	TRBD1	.	TGTGCCTGGGTCGGGACAGGGTATTCACCCCTCCACTTT	CAWVGTGYSPLHF
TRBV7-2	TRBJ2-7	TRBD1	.	TGTGCCAGCAGCTTCTTCCCCGGACAGGGGGCGGACGAGCAGTACTTC	CASSFFPGQGADEQYF
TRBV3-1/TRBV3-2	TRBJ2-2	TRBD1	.	TGTGCCAGCAGCCAAGATTGGGGGACAGGGTACACCGGGGAGCTGTTTTTT	CASSQDWGTGYTGELFF
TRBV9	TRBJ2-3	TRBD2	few	TGTGCCAGCACCCCTGACCCGGGACTAGCGGGAGCCCTCACAGATACGCAGTATTTT	CASTPDPGLAGALTDTQYF
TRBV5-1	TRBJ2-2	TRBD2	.	TGCGCCAGCAGCTTACTAGCGGGAGTCACCGGGGAGCTGTTTTTT	CASSLLAGVTGELFF
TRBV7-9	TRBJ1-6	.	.	TGTGCCAGCAGCTCACACGGGTCTCATAATTCACCCCTCCACTTT	CASSSHGSHNSPLHF
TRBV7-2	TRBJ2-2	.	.	TGTGCCAGCAGCTTAGCCCAGGGAGGCACCGGGGAGCTGTTTTTT	CASSLAQGGTGELFF
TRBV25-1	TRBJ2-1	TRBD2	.	TGTGCCAGCAGTGCACTAGCGCCTCCTTACAATGAGCAGTTCTTC	CASSALAPPYNEQFF
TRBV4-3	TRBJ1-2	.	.	TGCGCCAGCAGCCAAGATAGGGGGGGAAACTATGGCTACACCTTC	CASSQDRGGNYGYTF
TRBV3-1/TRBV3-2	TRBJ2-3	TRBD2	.	TGTGCCAGCAGCCAAGAGAGAGCGGGAGGCCTGGCTACGCAGTATTTT	CASSQERAGGLATQYF
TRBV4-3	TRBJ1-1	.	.	TGCGCCAGCAGCCAGATAACAGGGATAGCTTTCTTT	CASSQITGIAFF
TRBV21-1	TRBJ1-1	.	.	TGTGCCAGCAGCAAAAGGATCCCGGCAGGCTGGACTGAAGCTTTCTTT	CASSKRIPAGWTEAFF
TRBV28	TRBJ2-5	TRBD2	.	TGTGCCAGCACCCCCGGGGGGAGACGCCAAGAGACCCAGTACTTC	CASTPGGRRQETQYF
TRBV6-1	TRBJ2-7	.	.	TGTGCCAGCAGTGAGGGGGACTGGACAAACTACGAGCAGTACTTC	CASSEGDWTNYEQYF
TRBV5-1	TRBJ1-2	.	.	TGCGCCAGCAGCTTTACCAGTCGAATCTATGGCTACACCTTC	CASSFTSRIYGYTF